This TCR beta chain was documented in a study of siplizumab effects on memory and regulatory T cells. Findings and limits, study-wide: Siplizumab significantly decreased alloreactive sequences from unstimulated CD4+ memory cells. The authors could not assign a naive or memory phenotype to roughly 80-96% of proliferating CD4+ or CD8+ clones. Alloreactive clones mapping to unstimulated subsets formed only a minor fraction.

Per-sample assaying covered some 10^5 TCR templates. The assay was immunoSEQ multiplex PCR, and TCRdb's table has in-frame clones only and misses some. The sample includes some 100,000 clones, roughly 93% of them seen just once. For this clone: The target antigen is unknown.

The TCR was taken from a human donor in good health. Specimen: CD8+ T cells sorted from blood.

Here the CDR3 DNA reads TGTGCCAGCAGTTTTCGGGGACAGGTAGCCTACGAGCAGTACTTC. This encodes CASSFRGQVAYEQYF. The V call is TRBV27, the J call TRBJ2-7; 8 bases match TRBD1. This CDR3 spans 15 amino acids. Germline V gene data show CDR1 as MNHEY and CDR2 as SMNVEV (reference sequence). J gave up 2 bases and V 3 bases, and 6 bases lay outside the gene matches.